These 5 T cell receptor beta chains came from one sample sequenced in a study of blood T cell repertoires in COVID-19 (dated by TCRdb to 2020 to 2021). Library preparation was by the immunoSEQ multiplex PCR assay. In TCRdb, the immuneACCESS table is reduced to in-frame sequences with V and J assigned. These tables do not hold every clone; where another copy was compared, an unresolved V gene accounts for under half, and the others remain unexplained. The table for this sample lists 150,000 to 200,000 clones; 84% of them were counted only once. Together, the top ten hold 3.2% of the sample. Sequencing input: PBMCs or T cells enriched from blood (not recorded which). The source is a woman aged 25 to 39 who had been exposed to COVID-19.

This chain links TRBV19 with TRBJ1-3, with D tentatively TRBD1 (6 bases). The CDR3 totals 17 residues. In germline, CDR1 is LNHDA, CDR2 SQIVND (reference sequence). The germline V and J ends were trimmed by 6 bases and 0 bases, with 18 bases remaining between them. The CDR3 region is CASRHPGQRNSGNTIYF. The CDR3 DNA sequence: TGTGCCAGTAGGCATCCTGGACAGAGAAACTCTGGAAACACCATATATTTT.

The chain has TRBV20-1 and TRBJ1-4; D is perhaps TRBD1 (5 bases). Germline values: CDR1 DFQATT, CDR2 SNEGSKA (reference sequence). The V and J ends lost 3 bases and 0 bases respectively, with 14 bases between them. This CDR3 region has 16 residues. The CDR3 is CSASTRGDSTNEKLFF. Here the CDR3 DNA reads TGCAGTGCTAGTACGCGGGGGGATTCAACTAATGAAAAACTGTTTTTT.

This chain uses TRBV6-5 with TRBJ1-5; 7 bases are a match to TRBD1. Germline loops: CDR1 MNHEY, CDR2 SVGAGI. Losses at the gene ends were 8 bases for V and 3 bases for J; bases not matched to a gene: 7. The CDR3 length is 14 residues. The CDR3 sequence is CASGDRSYNQPQHF. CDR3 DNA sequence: TGTGCCAGCGGGGACAGAAGTTACAATCAGCCCCAGCATTTT.

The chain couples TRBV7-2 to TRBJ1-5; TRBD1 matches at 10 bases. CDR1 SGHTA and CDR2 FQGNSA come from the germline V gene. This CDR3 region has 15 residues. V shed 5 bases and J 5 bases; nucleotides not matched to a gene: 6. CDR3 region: CASSVDRGLDQPQHF. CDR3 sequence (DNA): TGTGCCAGCAGCGTAGACAGGGGGCTCGATCAGCCCCAGCATTTT. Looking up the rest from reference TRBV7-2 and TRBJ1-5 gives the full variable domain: GAGVSQSPSNKVTEKGKDVELRCDPISGHTALYWYRQSLGQGLEFLIYFQGNSAPDKSGLPSDRFSAERTGGSVSTLTIQRTQQEDSAVYLCASSVDRGLDQPQHFGDGTRLSIL.

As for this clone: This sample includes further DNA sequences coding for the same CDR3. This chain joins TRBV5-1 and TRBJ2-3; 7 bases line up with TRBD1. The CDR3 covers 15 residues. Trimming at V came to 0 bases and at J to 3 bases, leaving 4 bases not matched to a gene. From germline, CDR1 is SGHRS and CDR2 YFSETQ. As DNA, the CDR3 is TGCGCCAGCAGCTTGGACAGGGGTCGAACAGATACGCAGTATTTT. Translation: CASSLDRGRTDTQYF.